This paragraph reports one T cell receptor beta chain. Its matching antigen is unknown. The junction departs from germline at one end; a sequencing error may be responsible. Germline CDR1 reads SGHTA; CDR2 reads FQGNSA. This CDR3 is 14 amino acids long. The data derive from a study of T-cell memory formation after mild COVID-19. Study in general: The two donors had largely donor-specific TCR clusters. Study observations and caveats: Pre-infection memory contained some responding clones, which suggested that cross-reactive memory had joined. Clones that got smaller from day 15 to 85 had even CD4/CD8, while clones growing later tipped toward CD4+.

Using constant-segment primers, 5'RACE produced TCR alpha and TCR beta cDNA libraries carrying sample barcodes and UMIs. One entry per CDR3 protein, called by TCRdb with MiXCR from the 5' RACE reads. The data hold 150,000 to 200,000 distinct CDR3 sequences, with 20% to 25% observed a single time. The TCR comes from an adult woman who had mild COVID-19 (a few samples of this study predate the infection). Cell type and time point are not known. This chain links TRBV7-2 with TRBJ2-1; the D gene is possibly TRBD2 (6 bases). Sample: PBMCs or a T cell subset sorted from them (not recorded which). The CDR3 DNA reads TGTGACAGCAGACCTGGACTAACCTACAATGAGCAGTTCTTC. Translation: CDSRPGLTYNEQFF.